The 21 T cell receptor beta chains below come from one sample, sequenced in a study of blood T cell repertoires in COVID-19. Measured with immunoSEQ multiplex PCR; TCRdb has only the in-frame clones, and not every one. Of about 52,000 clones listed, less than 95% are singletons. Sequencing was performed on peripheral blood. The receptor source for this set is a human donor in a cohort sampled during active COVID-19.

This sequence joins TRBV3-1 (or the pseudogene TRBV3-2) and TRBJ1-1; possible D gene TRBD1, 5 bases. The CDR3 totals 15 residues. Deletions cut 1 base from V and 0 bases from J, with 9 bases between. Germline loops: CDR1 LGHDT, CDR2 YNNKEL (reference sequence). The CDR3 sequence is CASSQVPQVNTEAFF. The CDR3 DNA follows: TGTGCCAGCAGCCAAGTCCCACAGGTGAACACTGAAGCTTTCTTT.

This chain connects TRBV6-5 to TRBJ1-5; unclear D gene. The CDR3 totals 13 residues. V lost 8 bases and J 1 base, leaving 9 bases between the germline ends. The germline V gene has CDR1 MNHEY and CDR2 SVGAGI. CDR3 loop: CASQTASNQPQHF. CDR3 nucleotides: TGTGCCAGCCAGACTGCCAGCAATCAGCCCCAGCATTTT.

The CDR3 loop is CASSSEKWGHLSNEQFF. The CDR3 bases are TGTGCCAGCAGCTCAGAAAAGTGGGGACATCTATCCAATGAGCAGTTCTTC. This chain joins TRBV11-2 and TRBJ2-1; the D gene is possibly TRBD1 (6 bases). CDR3 length: 17 amino acids. The germline CDR1 and CDR2 sequences are SGHAT and FQNNGV. Trimming took off 4 bases at V and 6 bases at J, with 22 bases between the two ends.

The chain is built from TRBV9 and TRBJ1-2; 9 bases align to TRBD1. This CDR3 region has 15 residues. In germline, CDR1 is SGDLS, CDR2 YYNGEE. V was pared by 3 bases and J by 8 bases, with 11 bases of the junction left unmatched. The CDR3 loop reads CASSAGTGSVGGYTF. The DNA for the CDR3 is TGTGCCAGCAGCGCCGGGACAGGGAGCGTGGGCGGCTACACCTTC.

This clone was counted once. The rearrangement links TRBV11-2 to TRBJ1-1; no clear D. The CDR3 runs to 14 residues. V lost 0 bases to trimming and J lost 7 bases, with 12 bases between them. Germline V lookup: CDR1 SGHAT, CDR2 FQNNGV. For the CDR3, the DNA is TGTGCCAGCAGCTTAGATCCCACCGCGAATGAAGCTTTCTTT. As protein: CASSLDPTANEAFF.

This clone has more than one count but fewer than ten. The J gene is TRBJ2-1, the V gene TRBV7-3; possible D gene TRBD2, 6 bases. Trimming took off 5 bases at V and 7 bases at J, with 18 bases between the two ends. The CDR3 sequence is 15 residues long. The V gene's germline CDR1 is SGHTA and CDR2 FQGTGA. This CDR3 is CASSEVPSARNEQFF. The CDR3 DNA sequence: TGTGCCAGCAGCGAAGTCCCTAGCGCGAGGAATGAGCAGTTCTTC.

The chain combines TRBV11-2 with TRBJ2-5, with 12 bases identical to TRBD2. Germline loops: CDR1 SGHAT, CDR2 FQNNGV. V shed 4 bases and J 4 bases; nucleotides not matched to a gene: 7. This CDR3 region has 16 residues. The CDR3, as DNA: TGTGCCAGCAGCTCCTCGACTAGCGGGAGTCTAGAGACCCAGTACTTC. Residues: CASSSSTSGSLETQYF. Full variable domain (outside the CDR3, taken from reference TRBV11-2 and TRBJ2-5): EAGVAQSPRYKIIEKRQSVAFWCNPISGHATLYWYQQILGQGPKLLIQFQNNGVVDDSQLPKDRFSAERLKGVDSTLKIQPAKLEDSAVYLCASSSSTSGSLETQYFGPGTRLLVL.

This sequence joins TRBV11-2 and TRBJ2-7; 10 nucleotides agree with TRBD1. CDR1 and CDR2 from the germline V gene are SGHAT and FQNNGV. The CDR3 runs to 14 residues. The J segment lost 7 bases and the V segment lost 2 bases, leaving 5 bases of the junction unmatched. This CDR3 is CASSLRTGGREQYF. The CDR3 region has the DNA TGTGCCAGCAGCTTACGGACAGGGGGACGGGAGCAGTACTTC.

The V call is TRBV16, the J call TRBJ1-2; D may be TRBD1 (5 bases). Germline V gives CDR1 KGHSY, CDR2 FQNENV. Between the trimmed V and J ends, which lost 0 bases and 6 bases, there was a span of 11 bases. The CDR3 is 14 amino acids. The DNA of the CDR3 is TGTGCCAGCAGCCAATCAAGGGGCTTGGATGGCTACACCTTC. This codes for CASSQSRGLDGYTF.

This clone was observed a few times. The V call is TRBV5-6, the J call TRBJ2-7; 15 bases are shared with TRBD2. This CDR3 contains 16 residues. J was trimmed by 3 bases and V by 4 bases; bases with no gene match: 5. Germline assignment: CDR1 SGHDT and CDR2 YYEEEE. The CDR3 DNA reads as TGTGCCAGCAGCCAGGGACTAGCGGGAGGTCGCTACGAGCAGTACTTC. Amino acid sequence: CASSQGLAGGRYEQYF. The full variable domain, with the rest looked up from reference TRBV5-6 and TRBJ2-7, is DAGVTQSPTHLIKTRGQQVTLRCSPKSGHDTVSWYQQALGQGPQFIFQYYEEEERQRGNFPDRFSGHQFPNYSSELNVNALLLGDSALYLCASSQGLAGGRYEQYFGPGTRLTVT.

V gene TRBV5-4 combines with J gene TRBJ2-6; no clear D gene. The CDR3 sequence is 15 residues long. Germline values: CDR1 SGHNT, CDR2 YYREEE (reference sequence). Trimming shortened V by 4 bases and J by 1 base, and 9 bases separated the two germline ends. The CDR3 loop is CASSPDISGANVLTF. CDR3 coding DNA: TGTGCCAGCAGCCCCGACATTTCTGGGGCCAACGTCCTGACTTTC.

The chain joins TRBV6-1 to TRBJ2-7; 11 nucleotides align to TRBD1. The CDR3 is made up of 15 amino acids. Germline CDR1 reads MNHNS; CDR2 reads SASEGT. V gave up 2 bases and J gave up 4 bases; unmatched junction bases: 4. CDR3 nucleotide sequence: TGTGCCAGCAGTGAATGGACAGGGGGCTGGTACGAGCAGTACTTC. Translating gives CASSEWTGGWYEQYF.

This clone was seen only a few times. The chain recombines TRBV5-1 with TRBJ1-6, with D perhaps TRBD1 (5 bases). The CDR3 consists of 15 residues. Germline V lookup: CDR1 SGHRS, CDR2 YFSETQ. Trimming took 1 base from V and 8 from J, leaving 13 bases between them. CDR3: CASSLHPSGDSPLHF. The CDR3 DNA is TGCGCCAGCAGCTTGCATCCATCGGGGGATTCACCCCTCCACTTT.

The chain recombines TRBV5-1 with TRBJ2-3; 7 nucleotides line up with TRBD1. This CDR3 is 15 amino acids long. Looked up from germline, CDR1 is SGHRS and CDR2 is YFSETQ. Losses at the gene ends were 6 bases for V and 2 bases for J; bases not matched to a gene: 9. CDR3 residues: CASKTGSPATDTQYF. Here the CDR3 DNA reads TGCGCCAGCAAGACAGGGAGCCCTGCCACAGATACGCAGTATTTT.

The CDR3 reads CASSPPNRASSYEQYF. DNA of the CDR3: TGTGCCAGCTCACCACCGAACAGGGCTAGCTCCTACGAGCAGTACTTC. The rearrangement links TRBV18 to TRBJ2-7; weak D call: TRBD1 (6 bases). Germline values: CDR1 KGHSH, CDR2 LQKENI. This CDR3 is 16 amino acids long. Trimming removed 0 bases at V and 0 bases at J, with 12 bases between.

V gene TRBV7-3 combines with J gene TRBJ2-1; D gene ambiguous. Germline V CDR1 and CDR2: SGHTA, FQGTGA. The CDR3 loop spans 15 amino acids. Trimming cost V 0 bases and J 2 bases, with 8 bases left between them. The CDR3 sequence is CASSLTMRTYNEQFF. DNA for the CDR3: TGTGCCAGCAGCTTAACGATGCGGACCTACAATGAGCAGTTCTTC.

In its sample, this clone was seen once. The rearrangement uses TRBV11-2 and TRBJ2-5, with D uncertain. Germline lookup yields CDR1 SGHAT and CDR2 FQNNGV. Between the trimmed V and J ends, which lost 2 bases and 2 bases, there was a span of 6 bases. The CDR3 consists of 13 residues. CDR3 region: CASSLSPQETQYF. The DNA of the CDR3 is TGTGCCAGCAGCTTATCCCCGCAAGAGACCCAGTACTTC.

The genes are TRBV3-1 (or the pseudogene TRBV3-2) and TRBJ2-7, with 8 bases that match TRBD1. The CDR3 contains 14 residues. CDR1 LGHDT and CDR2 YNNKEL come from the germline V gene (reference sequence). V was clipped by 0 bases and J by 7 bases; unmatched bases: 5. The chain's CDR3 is CASSQDHRGEEQYF. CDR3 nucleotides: TGTGCCAGCAGCCAAGATCACAGGGGGGAAGAGCAGTACTTC.

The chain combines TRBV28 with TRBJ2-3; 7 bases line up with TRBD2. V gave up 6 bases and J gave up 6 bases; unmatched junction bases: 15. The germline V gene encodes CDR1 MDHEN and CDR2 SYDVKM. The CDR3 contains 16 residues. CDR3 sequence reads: CASRSSPGRAYDTQYF. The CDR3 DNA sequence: TGTGCCAGCAGGTCGTCGCCGGGGAGGGCCTACGATACGCAGTATTTT.

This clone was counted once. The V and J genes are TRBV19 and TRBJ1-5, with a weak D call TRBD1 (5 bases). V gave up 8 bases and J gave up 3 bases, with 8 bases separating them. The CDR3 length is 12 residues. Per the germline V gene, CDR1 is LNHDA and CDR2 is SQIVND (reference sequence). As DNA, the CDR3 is TGTGCCAGTCGACAGTTCAATCAGCCCCAGCATTTT. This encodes CASRQFNQPQHF. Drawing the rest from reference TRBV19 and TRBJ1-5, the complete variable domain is DGGITQSPKYLFRKEGQNVTLSCEQNLNHDAMYWYRQDPGQGLRLIYYSQIVNDFQKGDIAEGYSVSREKKESFPLTVTSAQKNPTAFYLCASRQFNQPQHFGDGTRLSIL.

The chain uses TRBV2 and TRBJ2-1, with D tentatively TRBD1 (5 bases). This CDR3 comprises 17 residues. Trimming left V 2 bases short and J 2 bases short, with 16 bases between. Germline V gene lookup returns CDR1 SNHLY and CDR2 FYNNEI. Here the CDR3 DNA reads TGTGCCAGCAGTGAAAGGGGTCGTTCCCTAACCTACAATGAGCAGTTCTTC. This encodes CASSERGRSLTYNEQFF.